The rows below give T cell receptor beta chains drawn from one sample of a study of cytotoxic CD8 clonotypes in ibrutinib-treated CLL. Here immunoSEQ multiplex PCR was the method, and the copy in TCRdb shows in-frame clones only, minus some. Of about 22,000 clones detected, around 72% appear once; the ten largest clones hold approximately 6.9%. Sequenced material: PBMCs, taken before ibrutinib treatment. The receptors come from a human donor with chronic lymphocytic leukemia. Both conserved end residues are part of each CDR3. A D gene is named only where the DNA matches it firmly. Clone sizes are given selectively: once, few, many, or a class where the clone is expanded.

TGTGCCAGTAGTATAGATCTATTGAGCAATCAGCCCCAGCATTTT	CASSIDLLSNQPQHF	TRBV19	TRBJ1-5	.	.
TGTGCCAGCAGCGTAGCGTTGAGGACAGACTATAATTCACCCCTCCACTTT	CASSVALRTDYNSPLHF	TRBV9	TRBJ1-6	.	.
TGTGCCAGCAGTGAGGGACTAGCGGGAGGCTTGGGGTACTTC	CASSEGLAGGLGYF	TRBV2	TRBJ2-7	TRBD2	.
TGTGCCAGTAGTATCCGCAGGGGCTTTGCCGAGACCCAGTACTTC	CASSIRRGFAETQYF	TRBV19	TRBJ2-5	.	.
TGCGCCAGCAGCTCCTCCCTTAGCACAGATACGCAGTATTTT	CASSSSLSTDTQYF	TRBV5-1	TRBJ2-3	.	.
TGTGCCAGCAGCTTGGGACCGGCCTCTGGGGCCAACGTCCTGACTTTC	CASSLGPASGANVLTF	TRBV5-4	TRBJ2-6	.	.
TGTGCCAGCAGCTTACGGGGGACTAATCAGCCCCAGCATTTT	CASSLRGTNQPQHF	TRBV13	TRBJ1-5	.	.
TGCGCCAGCAGCTTGACCGGGGAACGGGACAATGAGCAGTTCTTC	CASSLTGERDNEQFF	TRBV5-1	TRBJ2-1	.	once
TGTGCCAGCAGCTTAGGCCTCTCTGGGGCCAACGTCCTGACTTTC	CASSLGLSGANVLTF	TRBV7-2	TRBJ2-6	.	.
TGTGCCAGCAGCTTAGACCCCGAGGCAGGGACCCAGTACTTC	CASSLDPEAGTQYF	TRBV7-9	TRBJ2-5	.	.
TGTGCCTGGAGACCTGACAGGGGGCAGAGTTACAAGGCTGGGGCCAACGTCCTGACTTTC	CAWRPDRGQSYKAGANVLTF	TRBV30	TRBJ2-6	TRBD1	.
TGTGCCAGCAGTTACTCCGGGACTGTGAACACTGAAGCTTTCTTT	CASSYSGTVNTEAFF	TRBV6-6	TRBJ1-1	.	once
TGTGCCAGCAGTCCCCTAGCGGGGGTCCCAGATACGCAGTATTTT	CASSPLAGVPDTQYF	TRBV6-4	TRBJ2-3	TRBD2	.
TGTGCCAGCAGCAAGAGACAGGGTTCTCTAGCTGAAGCTTTCTTT	CASSKRQGSLAEAFF	TRBV6-5	TRBJ1-1	TRBD1	.
TGTGCCAGCAGTTACCCAGGGCGAGGTTACGAGCAGTACTTC	CASSYPGRGYEQYF	TRBV6-6	TRBJ2-7	.	.
TGTGCCAGTAGTCTTGGGACTAGCGGGAGAGGGGGAGATACGCAGTATTTT	CASSLGTSGRGGDTQYF	TRBV19	TRBJ2-3	TRBD2	.
TGCGCCAGCAGCCACTCGACGGATCGTACCTACGAGCAGTACTTC	CASSHSTDRTYEQYF	TRBV4-1	TRBJ2-7	.	.
TGTGCCAGTGCAGGGACAGGGGCTGGAAACACCATATATTTT	CASAGTGAGNTIYF	TRBV19	TRBJ1-3	TRBD1	few
TGCGCCAGCAGCTTGGAGGGCGGGAGTGGGGAGCAGTACTTC	CASSLEGGSGEQYF	TRBV5-1	TRBJ2-7	TRBD2	once
TGTGCCAGCTCACCACGGCCCTCTAGCTCAGAGACCCAGTACTTC	CASSPRPSSSETQYF	TRBV18	TRBJ2-5	.	once
TGTGCCAGCAGACAGGGGTTCTACGAGCAGTACTTC	CASRQGFYEQYF	TRBV6-5	TRBJ2-7	TRBD1	.
TGTGCCACCAGCAGAGAACTGGGGGTCGGTAACACTGAAGCTTTCTTT	CATSRELGVGNTEAFF	TRBV15	TRBJ1-1	.	once
TGTGCCAGCTCTACGCCAGGGGGCGGAAAGTACACTGAAGCTTTCTTT	CASSTPGGGKYTEAFF	TRBV28	TRBJ1-1	TRBD1	.
TGCAGCGTTGAAGGCAAGAGCTATGAAGCTTTCTTT	CSVEGKSYEAFF	TRBV29-1	TRBJ1-1	.	.
TGTGCCAGCCCCCCACGGCAGGGGCCCTACGAGCAGTACTTC	CASPPRQGPYEQYF	TRBV11-3	TRBJ2-7	.	.
TGTGCCAGCAGCTTAGCGGAAGCAGGGGGTAATTCACCCCTCCACTTT	CASSLAEAGGNSPLHF	TRBV7-6	TRBJ1-6	TRBD1	.
TGTGCCAGCAGTGCGAGCGGGAGGGCCTCCCACAATGAGCAGTTCTTC	CASSASGRASHNEQFF	TRBV6-1	TRBJ2-1	TRBD2	.
TGTGCCAGCACCTTTGGCTCCTACAATGAGCAGTTCTTC	CASTFGSYNEQFF	TRBV6-5	TRBJ2-1	.	.
TGTGCCAGCTCCCCCGGGGGGGCGTACAATGAGCAGTTCTTC	CASSPGGAYNEQFF	TRBV18	TRBJ2-1	TRBD2	.
TGTGCTAGCACCCCAGGCGGGCCGGGCTCCTACAATGAGCAGTTCTTC	CASTPGGPGSYNEQFF	TRBV7-7	TRBJ2-1	.	.